One and the same sample provided the 6 T cell receptor beta chains below, sequenced in a study of OX40 agonist ivuxolimab in advanced cancers. Profiled with immunoSEQ multiplex PCR; TCRdb holds only in-frame clones, not every one. The repertoire consists of tens of thousands of clones, with about 90% occurring once and the leading ten covering 4% to 5%. The material was CD4+ or CD8+ T cells sorted from blood, obtained in a trial of the OX40 agonist ivuxolimab. Every receptor here comes from an adult with an advanced solid tumor such as melanoma, head and neck, liver or kidney cancer.

The gene calls are TRBV11-3 and TRBJ2-3; D not certain. Germline V gene sequence: CDR1 SGHNT, CDR2 YENEEA. The CDR3 extends over 12 amino acids. V gave up 3 bases and J gave up 6 bases, with 7 bases separating them. The CDR3, as DNA: TGTGCCAGCAGCTTCGGTGGGGATACGCAGTATTTT. The encoded protein is CASSFGGDTQYF.

The chain links TRBV9 to TRBJ2-3; weak D call: TRBD1 (6 bases). Germline CDR1 and CDR2: SGDLS and YYNGEE. CDR3 length equals 16 residues. Trimming stripped 3 bases from V and 0 bases from J, with 14 bases between. CDR3 sequence: CASSARTASSTDTQYF. CDR3 DNA: TGTGCCAGCAGCGCCAGGACAGCATCTAGCACAGATACGCAGTATTTT.

The J gene is TRBJ1-1, the V gene TRBV7-2, with a possible D match to TRBD1 (6 bases). V shed 8 bases and J shed 2 bases, with 15 bases lying between them. Germline V gene sequence: CDR1 SGHTA, CDR2 FQGNSA. The CDR3 is made up of 14 amino acids. The DNA for the CDR3 is TGTGCCAGCCAAGGACAGCAATTAAACACTGAAGCTTTCTTT. Translating gives CASQGQQLNTEAFF.

The rearrangement uses TRBV28 and TRBJ2-1; D remains unclear. The germline V and J ends were trimmed by 7 bases and 1 base, with 14 bases remaining between them. From germline, CDR1 is MDHEN and CDR2 SYDVKM. The CDR3 contains 15 residues. CDR3 sequence (DNA): TGTGCCAGCAATATCGGGCAGTCATCCTACAATGAGCAGTTCTTC. Its translation: CASNIGQSSYNEQFF.

This chain joins TRBV7-8 and TRBJ2-1; 10 bases are a match to TRBD2. The CDR3 extends over 14 amino acids. Germline trimming cut 5 bases from V and 8 bases from J; bases unmatched to any gene: 6. Germline V lookup: CDR1 SGHVS, CDR2 FQNEAQ. CDR3 loop: CASSEREGRDEQFF. The CDR3 region has the DNA TGTGCCAGCAGCGAGCGGGAGGGCCGGGATGAGCAGTTCTTC.

The chain is built from TRBV11-3 and TRBJ2-7; D gene uncertain. This CDR3 is 13 amino acids long. Germline CDR1 SGHNT, CDR2 YENEEA. With 5 bases removed from V and 3 bases from J, the gap between germline ends came to 11 bases. The CDR3: CASSPEVLYEQYF. The CDR3 coding sequence is TGTGCCAGCAGCCCCGAGGTCCTCTACGAGCAGTACTTC.